This T cell receptor beta chain was observed in a study of CD8 T cells in ankylosing spondylitis. Study conclusions and caveats: Disease-associated clones were reportedly significantly overrepresented in matched ankylosing spondylitis synovial fluid. Clones linked with disease were CD8+ and fairly uncommon in the peripheral blood. A TCR beta motif made of several highly homologous variants seemed typical of ankylosing spondylitis blood.

The CDR3 sequence is 14 residues long. With 1 base removed from V and 8 bases from J, the gap between germline ends came to 14 bases. CDR1 SEHNR and CDR2 FQNEAQ come from the germline V gene (reference sequence). TCRdb used MiXCR to reprocess the 5' RACE reads, holding one entry per CDR3 protein. The repertoire includes 700,000 or so distinct CDR3 sequences, 15% to 20% of them detected once, and 15% to 20% sits in the top ten. A note on this clonotype: No antigen is known for it.

The sequence was collected from a male donor with ankylosing spondylitis. Material: blood, either unsorted or a sorted T cell fraction (not recorded which). This sequence joins TRBV7-9 and TRBJ1-2; D is undetermined. The CDR3 reads CASSLVPRQDGYTF. The DNA for the CDR3 is TGTGCCAGCAGCTTAGTACCTCGGCAAGACGGCTACACCTTC.